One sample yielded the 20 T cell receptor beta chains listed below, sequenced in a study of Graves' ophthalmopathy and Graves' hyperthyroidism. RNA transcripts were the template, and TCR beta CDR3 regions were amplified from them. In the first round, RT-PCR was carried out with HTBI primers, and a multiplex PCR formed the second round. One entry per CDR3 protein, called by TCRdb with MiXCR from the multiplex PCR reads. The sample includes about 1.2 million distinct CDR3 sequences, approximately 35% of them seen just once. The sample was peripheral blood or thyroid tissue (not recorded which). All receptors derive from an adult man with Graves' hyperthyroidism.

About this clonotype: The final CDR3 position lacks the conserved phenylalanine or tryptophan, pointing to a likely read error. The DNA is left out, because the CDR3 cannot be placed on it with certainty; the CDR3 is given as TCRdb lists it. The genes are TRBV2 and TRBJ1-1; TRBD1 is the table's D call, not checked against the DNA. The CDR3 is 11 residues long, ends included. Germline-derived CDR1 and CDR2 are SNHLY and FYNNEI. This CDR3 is CASSDRTGRIY.

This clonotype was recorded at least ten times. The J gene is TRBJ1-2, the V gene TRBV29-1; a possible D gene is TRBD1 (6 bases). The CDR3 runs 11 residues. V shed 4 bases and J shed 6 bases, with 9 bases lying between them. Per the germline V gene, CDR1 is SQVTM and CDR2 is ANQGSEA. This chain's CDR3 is CSVVTGDGYTF. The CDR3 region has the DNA TGCAGCGTTGTGACAGGAGATGGCTACACCTTC.

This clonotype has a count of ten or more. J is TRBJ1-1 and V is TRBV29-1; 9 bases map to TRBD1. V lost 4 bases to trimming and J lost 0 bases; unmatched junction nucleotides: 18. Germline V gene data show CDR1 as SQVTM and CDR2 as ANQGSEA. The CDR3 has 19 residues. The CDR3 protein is CSVVGSTGGGYSVNTEAFF. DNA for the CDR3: TGCAGCGTTGTTGGGTCCACAGGGGGCGGTTACTCGGTGAACACTGAAGCTTTCTTT.

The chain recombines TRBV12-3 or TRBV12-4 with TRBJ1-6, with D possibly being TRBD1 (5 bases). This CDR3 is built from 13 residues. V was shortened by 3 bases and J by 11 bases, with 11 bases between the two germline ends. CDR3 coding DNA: TGTGCCAGCAGTTTTATGGGGGGAGCACCCCTCCACTTT. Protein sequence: CASSFMGGAPLHF.

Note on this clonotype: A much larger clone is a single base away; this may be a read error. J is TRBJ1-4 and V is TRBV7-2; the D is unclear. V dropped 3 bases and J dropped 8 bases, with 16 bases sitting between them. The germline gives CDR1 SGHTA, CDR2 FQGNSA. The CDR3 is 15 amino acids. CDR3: CASSLQRVTLEKLFF. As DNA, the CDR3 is TGTGCCAGCAGCTTGCAGAGGGTGACACTGGAAAAACTGTTTTTT.

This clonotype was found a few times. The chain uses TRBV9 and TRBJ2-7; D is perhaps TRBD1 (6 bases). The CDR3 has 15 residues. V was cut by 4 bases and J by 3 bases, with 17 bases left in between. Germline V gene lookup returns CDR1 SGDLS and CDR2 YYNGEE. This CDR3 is CASSSTGTRSYEQYF. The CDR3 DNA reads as TGTGCCAGCAGCTCCACCGGGACAAGGAGCTACGAGCAGTACTTC.

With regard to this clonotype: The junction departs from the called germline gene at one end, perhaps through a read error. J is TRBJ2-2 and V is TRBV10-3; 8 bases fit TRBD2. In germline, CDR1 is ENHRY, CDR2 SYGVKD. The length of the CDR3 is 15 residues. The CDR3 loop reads CASSNTGRAFGELFF. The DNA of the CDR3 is TGTGCCAGCAGTAACACCGGGAGGGCCTTCGGGGAGCTGTTTTTT.

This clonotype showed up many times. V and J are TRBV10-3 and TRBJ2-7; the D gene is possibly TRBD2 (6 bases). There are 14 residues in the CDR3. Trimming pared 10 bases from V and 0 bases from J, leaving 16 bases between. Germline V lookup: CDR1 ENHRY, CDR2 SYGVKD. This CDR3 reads CATTGQGGSYEQYF. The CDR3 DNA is TGTGCCACCACGGGGCAGGGAGGCTCCTACGAGCAGTACTTC.

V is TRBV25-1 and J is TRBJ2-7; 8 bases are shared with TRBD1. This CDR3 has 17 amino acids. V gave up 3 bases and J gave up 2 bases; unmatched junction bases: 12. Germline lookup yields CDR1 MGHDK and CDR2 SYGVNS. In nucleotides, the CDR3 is TGTGCCAGCAGTGATTCCGGGCGTGGGACAGGCACCTACGAGCAGTACTTC. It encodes CASSDSGRGTGTYEQYF.

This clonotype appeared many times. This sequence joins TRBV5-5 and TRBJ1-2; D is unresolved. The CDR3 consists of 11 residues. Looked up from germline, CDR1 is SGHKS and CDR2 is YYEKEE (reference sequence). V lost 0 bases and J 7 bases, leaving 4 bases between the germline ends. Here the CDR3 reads CASSLDSGYTF. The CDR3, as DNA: TGTGCCAGCAGCTTGGATAGTGGCTACACCTTC.

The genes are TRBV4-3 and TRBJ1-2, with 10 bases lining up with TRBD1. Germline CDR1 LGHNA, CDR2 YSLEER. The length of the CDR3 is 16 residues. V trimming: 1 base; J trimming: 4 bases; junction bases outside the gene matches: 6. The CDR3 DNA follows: TGCGCCAGCAGCCAAGCCCCCCGGACAGGGGGCTATGGCTACACCTTC. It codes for CASSQAPRTGGYGYTF.

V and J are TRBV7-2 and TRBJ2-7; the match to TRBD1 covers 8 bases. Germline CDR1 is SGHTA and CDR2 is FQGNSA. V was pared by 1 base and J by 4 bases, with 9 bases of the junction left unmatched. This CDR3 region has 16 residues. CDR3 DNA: TGTGCCAGCAGCTTAGGGACAGGGACGGGACAATACGAGCAGTACTTC. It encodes CASSLGTGTGQYEQYF.

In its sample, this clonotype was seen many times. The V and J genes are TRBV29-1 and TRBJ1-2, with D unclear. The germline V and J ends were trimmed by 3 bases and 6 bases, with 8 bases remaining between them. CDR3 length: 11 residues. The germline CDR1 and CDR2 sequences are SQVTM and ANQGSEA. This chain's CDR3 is CSVDSGNGYTF. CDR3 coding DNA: TGCAGCGTTGACTCGGGAAATGGCTACACCTTC. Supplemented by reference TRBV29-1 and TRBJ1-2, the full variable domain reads SAVISQKPSRDICQRGTSLTIQCQVDSQVTMMFWYRQQPGQSLTLIATANQGSEATYESGFVIDKFPISRPNLTFSTLTVSNMSPEDSSIYLCSVDSGNGYTFGSGTRLTVV.

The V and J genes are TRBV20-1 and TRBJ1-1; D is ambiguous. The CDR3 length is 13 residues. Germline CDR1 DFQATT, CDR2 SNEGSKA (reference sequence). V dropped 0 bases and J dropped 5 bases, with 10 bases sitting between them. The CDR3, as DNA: TGCAGTGCTAGAGATCGCGGGGAAACTGAAGCTTTCTTT. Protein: CSARDRGETEAFF.

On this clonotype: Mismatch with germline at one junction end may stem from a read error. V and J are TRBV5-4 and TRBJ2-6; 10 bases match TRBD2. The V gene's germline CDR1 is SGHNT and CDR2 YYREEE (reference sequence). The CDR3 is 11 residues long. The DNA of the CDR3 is TGTGCCAGCAGCTCGTCTAGCGGGGGACTTTTC. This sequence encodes CASSSSSGGLF.

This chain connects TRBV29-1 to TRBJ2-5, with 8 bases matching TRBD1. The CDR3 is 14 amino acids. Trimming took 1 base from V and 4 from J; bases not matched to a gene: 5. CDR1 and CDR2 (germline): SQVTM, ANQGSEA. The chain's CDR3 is CSVEVGQGAETQYF. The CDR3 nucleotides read TGCAGCGTTGAAGTTGGTCAGGGGGCAGAGACCCAGTACTTC. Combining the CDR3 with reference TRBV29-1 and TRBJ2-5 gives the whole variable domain SAVISQKPSRDICQRGTSLTIQCQVDSQVTMMFWYRQQPGQSLTLIATANQGSEATYESGFVIDKFPISRPNLTFSTLTVSNMSPEDSSIYLCSVEVGQGAETQYFGPGTRLLVL.

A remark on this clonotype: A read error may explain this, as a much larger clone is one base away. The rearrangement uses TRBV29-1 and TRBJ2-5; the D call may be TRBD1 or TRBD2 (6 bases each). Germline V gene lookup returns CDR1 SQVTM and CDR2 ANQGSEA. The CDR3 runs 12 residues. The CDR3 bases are TGCAGCGTCCAAGGGGGGCAAGAGGCCCAGTACTTC. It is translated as CSVQGGQEAQYF. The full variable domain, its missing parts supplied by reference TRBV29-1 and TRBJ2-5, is SAVISQKPSRDICQRGTSLTIQCQVDSQVTMMFWYRQQPGQSLTLIATANQGSEATYESGFVIDKFPISRPNLTFSTLTVSNMSPEDSSIYLCSVQGGQEAQYFGPGTRLLVL.

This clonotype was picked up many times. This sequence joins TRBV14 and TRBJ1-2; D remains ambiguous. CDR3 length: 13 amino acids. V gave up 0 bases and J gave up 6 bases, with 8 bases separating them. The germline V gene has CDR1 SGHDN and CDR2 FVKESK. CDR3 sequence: CASSQEERNGYTF. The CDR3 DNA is TGTGCCAGCAGCCAAGAAGAGCGAAATGGCTACACCTTC.

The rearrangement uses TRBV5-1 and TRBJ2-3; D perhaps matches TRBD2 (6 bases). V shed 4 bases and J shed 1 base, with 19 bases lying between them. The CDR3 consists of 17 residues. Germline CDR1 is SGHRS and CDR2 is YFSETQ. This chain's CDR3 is CASSPPPPGGGTDTQYF. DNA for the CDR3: TGCGCCAGCAGCCCACCCCCTCCTGGCGGGGGCACAGATACGCAGTATTTT.

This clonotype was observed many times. CDR3 amino acids: CSANLGGETQYF. Here the CDR3 DNA reads TGCAGTGCCAATCTAGGGGGGGAGACCCAGTACTTC. The chain employs TRBV20-1 and TRBJ2-5; either TRBD1 or TRBD2 may supply D (6 bases each). V was pared by 6 bases and J by 5 bases, with 13 bases between. CDR1 and CDR2 (germline): DFQATT, SNEGSKA (reference sequence). This CDR3 comprises 12 residues.